This T cell receptor (beta chain) was captured by sequencing in a study of blood T cell repertoires in COVID-19. Germline V lookup: CDR1 GTSNPN, CDR2 SVGIG (reference sequence). V gave up 2 bases and J gave up 1 base; unmatched junction bases: 3. The CDR3 is made up of 14 amino acids. In the source study's methods: Estimation of nucleated cell counts was performed using reference gene primer amplification. The data were produced by immunoSEQ multiplex PCR, yet TCRdb's version contains in-frame clones alone and is incomplete. From that table come the V and J calls and clone size; the DNA was used to work out D and trimming. The table includes 60,000 to 65,000 clones, 85% to 90% detected once.

The source material was peripheral blood. The J gene is TRBJ1-1, the V gene TRBV30, with TRBD1 matching 8 bases. This clonotype was obtained from a human donor with active COVID-19. The donor label of this sample is uncertain. The CDR3 nucleotides are TGTGCCTGGAGTTACAGGGGGAGGAACACTGAAGCTTTCTTT. It translates to CAWSYRGRNTEAFF.